These T cell receptor beta chains were read from a single sample in a study of blood T cell repertoires in COVID-19. The data were produced by immunoSEQ multiplex PCR, yet TCRdb's version contains in-frame clones alone and is incomplete. The sample consists of about 45,000 clones, around 80% of them appearing once. Sequenced material: peripheral blood. These receptors were obtained from an elderly man in a cohort sampled during active COVID-19. Each CDR3 is given with its conserved first and last residue. D genes are given only for firm matches. Clone size is given for some rows only: seen once, a few or many times, or a class if the clone is expanded.

>TRBV18|-|TRBJ1-6|-
CASSPSADSPLHF
TGTGCCAGCTCACCATCCGCAGATTCACCCCTCCACTTT
>TRBV4-2|-|TRBJ1-1|-
CASTLTVGKNTEAFF
TGTGCCAGCACACTCACCGTCGGGAAGAACACTGAAGCTTTCTTT
>TRBV2|-|TRBJ2-7|TRBD2
CASSPIAGDSYEQYF
TGTGCCAGCAGTCCTATAGCGGGAGACTCCTACGAGCAGTACTTC
>TRBV9|-|TRBJ2-6|-
CASSVGETASGANVLTF
TGTGCCAGCAGCGTAGGCGAGACAGCCTCTGGGGCCAACGTCCTGACTTTC
>TRBV7-2|-|TRBJ1-4|TRBD1
CASSSGTGNEKLFF
TGTGCCAGCAGCTCGGGGACAGGAAATGAAAAACTGTTTTTT
>TRBV2|-|TRBJ2-3|-
CANTPRDTQYF
TGTGCCAACACCCCACGAGATACGCAGTATTTT
>TRBV28|-|TRBJ2-7|TRBD2
CASSLGTSGVYEQYF
TGTGCCAGCAGTTTGGGGACTAGCGGGGTCTACGAGCAGTACTTC
>TRBV15|-|TRBJ2-1|TRBD2
CATSRDIPSGNEQFF
TGTGCCACCAGCAGAGATATACCTAGCGGGAATGAGCAGTTCTTC
>TRBV7-6|-|TRBJ1-1|TRBD1
CASSSVRGQAEAFF
TGTGCCAGCAGCTCTGTAAGGGGGCAGGCTGAAGCTTTCTTT
>TRBV11-2|-|TRBJ2-7|-
CASSRGFGKDF
TGTGCCAGCAGCCGGGGGTTCGGCAAGGACTTC
>TRBV18|-|TRBJ1-1|TRBD1
CASSPPLRGQTEAFF
TGTGCCAGCTCACCGCCATTGAGGGGGCAGACTGAAGCTTTCTTT
>TRBV19|-|TRBJ1-3|TRBD1
CASSVTGVAGNTIYF
TGTGCCAGTAGTGTGACAGGGGTGGCAGGAAACACCATATATTTT
>TRBV2|-|TRBJ2-3|TRBD2
CASSPPPRGRTSGISDTQYF
TGTGCCAGCAGTCCCCCCCCCAGGGGGCGAACTAGCGGGATCTCAGATACGCAGTATTTT
>TRBV7-9|-|TRBJ1-4|-
CASSLGRNEKLFF
TGTGCCAGCAGTCTGGGGCGGAATGAAAAACTGTTTTTT
>TRBV6-4|-|TRBJ2-3|-
CVPPSGGTSDTQYF
TGTGTACCCCCCTCTGGGGGGACGTCAGATACGCAGTATTTT
>TRBV7-9|-|TRBJ2-3|-
CASSRSITDTQYF
TGTGCCAGCAGCAGGAGCATCACAGATACGCAGTATTTT
>TRBV30|once|TRBJ2-3|TRBD1
CAWTRQGTSTDTQYF
TGTGCCTGGACCAGACAGGGTACTAGCACAGATACGCAGTATTTT
>TRBV30|-|TRBJ1-5|-
CAWSEGDGNQPQHF
TGTGCCTGGAGTGAAGGGGATGGCAATCAGCCCCAGCATTTT
>TRBV6-2/TRBV6-3|-|TRBJ2-5|-
CASSYSTESKETQYF
TGTGCCAGCAGTTACTCGACAGAAAGCAAAGAGACCCAGTACTTC
>TRBV7-2|-|TRBJ2-3|-
CASSFQEGLPDTQYF
TGTGCCAGCAGCTTCCAGGAGGGGCTCCCAGATACGCAGTATTTT
>TRBV5-4|-|TRBJ1-2|-
CASSFSVTGPRDGYTF
TGTGCCAGCAGCTTTTCAGTGACAGGACCTCGTGATGGCTACACCTTC
>TRBV15|-|TRBJ1-4|-
CATSRDQRSNEKLFF
TGTGCCACCAGCAGAGATCAGAGGTCTAATGAAAAACTGTTTTTT
>TRBV10-2|-|TRBJ2-3|TRBD2
CASSEPSGGTDTQYF
TGCGCCAGCAGTGAGCCTAGCGGCGGCACAGATACGCAGTATTTT
>TRBV7-8|-|TRBJ1-1|TRBD1
CASSLAPIYRDRGEIEAFF
TGTGCCAGCAGCTTAGCCCCCATCTACCGGGACAGGGGTGAAATTGAAGCTTTCTTT
>TRBV5-1|-|TRBJ1-6|-
CASSLKEGSPLHF
TGCGCCAGCAGCTTGAAGGAGGGATCACCCCTCCACTTT
>TRBV5-1|-|TRBJ2-6|-
CASSSGSGANVLTF
TGCGCCAGCAGCTCGGGCTCTGGGGCCAACGTCCTGACTTTC
>TRBV7-6|few|TRBJ2-3|TRBD2
CASSLEWREAGDTQYF
TGTGCCAGCAGCTTAGAGTGGCGGGAGGCGGGAGATACGCAGTATTTT
>TRBV24-1|-|TRBJ2-2|-
CATMGNTGELFF
TGTGCCACCATGGGCAACACCGGGGAGCTGTTTTTT
>TRBV18|-|TRBJ2-5|TRBD1
CASSSDRVETQYF
TGTGCCAGCTCATCCGACAGGGTAGAGACCCAGTACTTC
>TRBV29-1|-|TRBJ2-3|TRBD2
CSVRPRGGRTTDTQYF
TGCAGCGTCCGCCCCCGCGGGGGGCGTACCACAGATACGCAGTATTTT
>TRBV9|-|TRBJ2-7|-
CASSVGGLSYEQYF
TGTGCCAGCAGCGTAGGAGGACTGTCCTACGAGCAGTACTTC
>TRBV28|-|TRBJ2-5|-
CASRGALTQYF
TGTGCCAGCAGGGGAGCGTTGACCCAGTACTTC
>TRBV12-3/TRBV12-4|-|TRBJ1-1|-
CASSLSYTEAFF
TGTGCCAGCAGTTTGTCATACACTGAAGCTTTCTTT
>TRBV6-4|-|TRBJ1-1|-
CASRLNSSLNTEAFF
TGTGCCAGCAGACTAAATAGCAGCCTGAACACTGAAGCTTTCTTT
>TRBV5-1|once|TRBJ1-1|-
CASSPGALGAEAFF
TGCGCCAGCAGCCCTGGGGCCCTTGGGGCTGAAGCTTTCTTT
>TRBV7-2|once|TRBJ2-7|-
CASSLQGNYEQYF
TGTGCCAGCAGCTTACAGGGGAACTACGAGCAGTACTTC
>TRBV19|-|TRBJ2-7|-
CASSMIWSAKEQYF
TGTGCCAGTAGTATGATTTGGTCTGCGAAGGAGCAGTACTTC
>TRBV30|-|TRBJ1-6|-
CAWMGQNNSPLHF
TGTGCCTGGATGGGGCAGAATAATTCACCCCTCCACTTT
>TRBV5-4|-|TRBJ2-2|TRBD1
CASSPGQVNTGELFF
TGTGCCAGCAGCCCCGGACAGGTTAACACCGGGGAGCTGTTTTTT
>TRBV5-1|-|TRBJ2-7|-
CASSFTGDSYEQYF
TGCGCCAGCAGCTTCACGGGGGACTCCTACGAGCAGTACTTC
>TRBV2|-|TRBJ2-2|-
CASKGRANTGELFF
TGTGCCAGCAAGGGCAGGGCGAACACCGGGGAGCTGTTTTTT
>TRBV11-2|-|TRBJ2-5|-
CASSLGRGSSQETQYF
TGTGCCAGCAGCTTAGGGCGGGGTAGTTCCCAAGAGACCCAGTACTTC
>TRBV4-1|-|TRBJ2-5|TRBD1
CASSQPGQGGETQYF
TGCGCCAGCAGCCAGCCGGGACAGGGGGGAGAGACCCAGTACTTC
>TRBV6-1|-|TRBJ1-6|-
CASSERENSPLHF
TGTGCCAGCAGTGAGCGGGAAAATTCACCCCTCCACTTT
>TRBV3-1/TRBV3-2|once|TRBJ1-5|TRBD1
CASSQGWTGGQPQHF
TGTGCCAGCAGCCAAGGTTGGACAGGGGGTCAGCCCCAGCATTTT
>TRBV4-1|-|TRBJ1-1|TRBD1
CASSQDQGVGEAFF
TGCGCCAGCAGCCAAGATCAGGGGGTGGGAGAAGCTTTCTTT
>TRBV7-8|-|TRBJ1-2|TRBD1
CASSPGQGYYGYTF
TGTGCCAGCAGCCCTGGACAGGGCTACTATGGCTACACCTTC
>TRBV7-2|few|TRBJ2-7|-
CASSLDAGSYEQYF
TGTGCCAGCAGCTTAGACGCAGGCTCCTACGAGCAGTACTTC
>TRBV6-5|-|TRBJ1-3|-
CASSASYSGNTIYF
TGTGCCAGCAGCGCATCCTACTCTGGAAACACCATATATTTT
>TRBV2|-|TRBJ2-4|TRBD2
CASSEAGGLNIQYF
TGTGCCAGCAGTGAAGCCGGGGGGTTGAACATTCAGTACTTC
>TRBV2|few|TRBJ1-4|-
CASRADRTEKLFF
TGTGCCAGCAGAGCCGACAGGACTGAAAAACTGTTTTTT
>TRBV30|-|TRBJ2-5|-
CAWKLPGKQETQYF
TGTGCCTGGAAACTACCGGGAAAACAAGAGACCCAGTACTTC
>TRBV9|once|TRBJ1-3|TRBD1
CASSPRQGRLGNTIYF
TGTGCCAGCAGCCCCCGACAGGGGCGCCTTGGAAACACCATATATTTT
>TRBV4-3|few|TRBJ2-3|-
CASSQDRDTQYF
TGCGCCAGCAGCCAAGATCGAGATACGCAGTATTTT
>TRBV2|-|TRBJ1-1|-
CASSRLQDTEAFF
TGTGCCAGCAGTCGGTTGCAGGACACTGAAGCTTTCTTT
>TRBV7-2|-|TRBJ2-7|TRBD1
CASSPLQGLHEQYF
TGTGCCAGCAGCCCCCTACAGGGGCTCCACGAGCAGTACTTC
>TRBV3-1/TRBV3-2|-|TRBJ2-7|-
CASSQAYTYEQYF
TGTGCCAGCAGCCAAGCGTATACCTACGAGCAGTACTTC
>TRBV3-1/TRBV3-2|-|TRBJ1-2|TRBD1
CASSQQGAVNYGYTF
TGTGCCAGCAGCCAGCAGGGGGCTGTTAACTATGGCTACACCTTC
>TRBV19|-|TRBJ2-1|TRBD2
CASKTGTSGRATYNEQFF
TGTGCCAGTAAGACCGGGACTAGCGGGAGGGCGACCTACAATGAGCAGTTCTTC